This TCR beta chain comes out of a study of cytomegalovirus exposure and HLA in healthy donors. This clone was seen a single time. Germline loops: CDR1 SEHNR, CDR2 FQNEAQ (reference sequence). CDR3 length: 13 residues. Trimming stripped 4 bases from V and 1 base from J, with 7 bases between. The PCR made use of 60 Vbeta and 13 Jbeta primers. The method was immunoSEQ multiplex PCR; TCRdb's version includes in-frame clones alone and lacks a portion of them. The table includes 200,000 to 300,000 clones, about 81% detected once. The V call is TRBV7-9, the J call TRBJ1-2; D unclear. This clonotype was sampled from a woman in her fifties or sixties in good health and CMV-seropositive. Input material: PBMCs. This chain's CDR3 is CASSYRDNYGYTF. CDR3 nucleotide sequence: TGTGCCAGCAGCTACCGAGATAACTATGGCTACACCTTC. Variable domain in full (rest from reference TRBV7-9 and TRBJ1-2): DTGVSQNPRHKITKRGQNVTFRCDPISEHNRLYWYRQTLGQGPEFLTYFQNEAQLEKSRLLSDRFSAERPKGSFSTLEIQRTEQGDSAMYLCASSYRDNYGYTFGSGTRLTVV.